The clone carrying this TCR beta chain has at least ten counts. Its antigen is unknown. V lost 7 bases, J lost 8 bases, and 12 bases lay in between. The CDR3 extends over 12 amino acids. In germline, CDR1 is SNHLY, CDR2 FYNNEI. The record originates from a study of T-cell reconstitution after alpha-beta-depleted transplantation in children. The library targeted TCRbeta and was prepared with unique molecular identifiers. TCRdb re-derived calls from the PCR reads in MiXCR, one entry per CDR3 protein. The sample carries about 110,000 distinct CDR3 sequences, 5% to 7% recorded once. Study-wide points: T-cell counts and diversity at one year post-transplant came mainly from newly produced T cells. There were some patients whose high TCRbeta diversity at day 60 came from surviving recipient T cells and thymic progenitors.

Sequenced material: PBMCs, mostly from graft donor cells, taken 360 days after TCRalphabeta/CD19-depleted stem cell transplant. This chain joins TRBV2 and TRBJ2-1; D gene uncertain. The receptor comes from a male patient aged 2 to 10 who had a stem cell transplant for acute lymphoblastic leukemia, so the T cells may come from the graft donor. This chain's CDR3 is CASTHWADEQFF. In nucleotides, the CDR3 is TGTGCCAGCACCCACTGGGCCGATGAGCAGTTCTTC. The full variable domain, with the rest looked up from reference TRBV2 and TRBJ2-1, is EPEVTQTPSHQVTQMGQEVILRCVPISNHLYFYWYRQILGQKVEFLVSFYNNEISEKSEIFDDQFSVERPDGSNFTLKIRSTKLEDSAMYFCASTHWADEQFFGPGTRLTVL.